These T cell receptor beta chains were read from a single sample in a study of blood T cells in healthy people across ages. TCRdb re-called the 5' RACE reads through MiXCR, storing one row per CDR3 protein. The repertoire holds 600,000 or so distinct CDR3 sequences, with about 30% as singletons. The sample was blood. All receptors derive from a woman of 80 years or more in good health. Each CDR3 is given with its conserved first and last residue. The D gene is left open where the match is weak. Some rows have no size entry. The others give once, few or many, or a class for an expanded clone.

>many|TRBV5-1|TRBJ2-2|TRBD1
CASSTGQGASGELFF
TGCGCCAGCAGCACGGGACAGGGGGCATCCGGGGAGCTGTTTTTT
>many|TRBV5-6|TRBJ1-5|TRBD1
CASSLRTGRGNQPQHF
TGTGCCAGCAGCTTACGGACAGGGCGAGGCAATCAGCCCCAGCATTTT
>.|TRBV9|TRBJ1-1|TRBD1
CASSPRTGMDTEAFF
TGTGCCAGCAGCCCCCGGACAGGGATGGACACTGAAGCTTTCTTT
>many|TRBV29-1|TRBJ2-7|TRBD2
CSVEETSGGYYEQYF
TGCAGCGTTGAAGAGACTAGCGGGGGTTATTACGAGCAGTACTTC
>many|TRBV5-1|TRBJ2-3|TRBD2
CASSPRTSTYTDTQYF
TGCGCCAGCAGCCCGAGGACTAGCACCTACACAGATACGCAGTATTTT
>.|TRBV20-1|TRBJ2-3|TRBD2
CSAKPGLVDTDTQYF
TGCAGTGCCAAGCCGGGACTAGTGGACACAGATACGCAGTATTTT
>many|TRBV6-1|TRBJ2-5|TRBD1
CASSEAVGQAGGETQYF
TGTGCCAGCAGTGAAGCCGTAGGACAGGCTGGCGGAGAGACCCAGTACTTC
>many|TRBV20-1|TRBJ2-1|.
CSEEGGGGEQFF
TGCAGTGAGGAAGGGGGGGGTGGTGAGCAGTTCTTC
>.|TRBV7-3|TRBJ1-6|.
CASSSGEYNSPPHF
TGTGCCAGCAGCTCCGGGGAATATAATTCACCCCCCCACTTT
>.|TRBV9|TRBJ1-1|.
CASSFDPGNTEAFF
TGTGCCAGCAGCTTTGACCCCGGGAACACTGAAGCTTTCTTT
>many|TRBV19|TRBJ2-5|.
CASSNTSPKETQYF
TGTGCCAGTAGTAATACTAGCCCTAAAGAGACCCAGTACTTC
>.|TRBV20-1|TRBJ1-1|.
CSARDTLNTEAFF
TGCAGTGCTAGGGACACCTTGAACACTGAAGCTTTCTTT
>many|TRBV30|TRBJ1-5|.
CAWSFSQGSRSNQPQHF
TGTGCCTGGAGTTTTTCACAGGGAAGTCGGAGCAATCAGCCCCAGCATTTT
>many|TRBV21-1|TRBJ1-6|.
CASSKRRYRSPLHF
TGTGCCAGCAGCAAACGGCGGTATCGGTCACCCCTCCACTTT
>.|TRBV27|TRBJ2-1|.
CASNRRGTCNEQFF
TGTGCCAGCAACCGTAGGGGAACCTGCAATGAGCAGTTCTTC
>.|TRBV20-1|TRBJ1-2|.
CSADGGGWGYTF
TGCAGTGCCGACGGCGGGGGGTGGGGCTACACCTTC
>few|TRBV6-2/TRBV6-3|TRBJ2-2|TRBD1
CASMSWDRNTGELFF
TGTGCCAGCATGTCATGGGACAGAAACACCGGGGAGCTGTTTTTT
>many|TRBV5-1|TRBJ2-3|.
CASSPGAFDTQYF
TGCGCCAGCAGCCCCGGGGCTTTCGATACGCAGTATTTT
>many|TRBV20-1|TRBJ2-1|TRBD2
CSAYLGLENEQFF
TGCAGTGCTTACCTGGGACTAGAAAATGAGCAGTTCTTC
>many|TRBV11-1|TRBJ2-1|TRBD2
CASSPFYGGVNNEQFF
TGTGCCAGCAGCCCCTTTTACGGGGGGGTAAACAATGAGCAGTTCTTC
>once|TRBV6-6|TRBJ2-2|.
CASSLYKAMGTGELFF
TGTGCCAGCAGTTTGTACAAGGCAATGGGCACCGGGGAGCTGTTTTTT
>many|TRBV6-6|TRBJ1-5|.
CATTLSNQPQHF
TGTGCCACCACCCTCAGCAATCAGCCCCAGCATTTT
>.|TRBV12-3/TRBV12-4|TRBJ2-7|TRBD1
CASRWTGALNEQYF
TGTGCCAGCAGATGGACAGGGGCGCTAAACGAGCAGTACTTC
>.|TRBV12-3/TRBV12-4|TRBJ1-1|TRBD1
CASSHDRGNTEAFF
TGTGCCAGCAGTCACGACAGGGGGAACACTGAAGCTTTCTTT
>many|TRBV30|TRBJ2-5|.
CASTGVQETQYF
TGTGCCTCGACAGGCGTCCAAGAGACCCAGTACTTC
>many|TRBV3-1|TRBJ2-7|.
CASSQFISVIYEQYF
TGTGCCAGCAGCCAATTCATCTCGGTAATCTACGAGCAGTACTTC
>.|TRBV20-1|TRBJ2-3|TRBD2
CSAISVLAGGTDTQYF
TGCAGTGCTATTAGCGTACTAGCGGGGGGCACAGATACGCAGTATTTT
>.|TRBV30|TRBJ2-7|TRBD1
CAWRGTGTSYEQYF
TGTGCCTGGAGGGGGACAGGGACTTCCTACGAGCAGTACTTC
>many|TRBV20-1|TRBJ2-1|TRBD2
CSASGGIINEQFF
TGCAGTGCTAGCGGGGGGATCATCAATGAGCAGTTCTTC
>many|TRBV7-3|TRBJ1-5|TRBD1
CASSLTGDNQPQHF
TGTGCCAGCAGCTTGACAGGGGACAATCAGCCCCAGCATTTT
>.|TRBV5-1|TRBJ2-7|.
CASSLVGGTSYNGQYF
TGCGCCAGCAGCTTGGTCGGGGGGACATCCTACAATGGGCAGTACTTC
>few|TRBV13|TRBJ2-3|.
CASSPLQKTDTQYF
TGTGCCAGCAGCCCCCTCCAGAAAACAGATACGCAGTATTTT
>few|TRBV24-1|TRBJ2-1|.
CATSDPRQGNNEQFF
TGTGCCACCAGTGATCCCCGGCAGGGGAACAATGAGCAGTTCTTC
>.|TRBV4-1|TRBJ2-7|TRBD2
CASSRPTSGVYEQYF
TGCGCCAGCAGCCGACCTACTAGCGGGGTGTACGAGCAGTACTTC
>.|TRBV5-1|TRBJ2-1|.
CASSPNTESYNEQFF
TGCGCCAGCAGCCCAAATACGGAATCCTACAATGAGCAGTTCTTC